Sequencing of this T cell receptor (beta chain) was carried out in a study of cytomegalovirus exposure and HLA in healthy donors. Study-wide findings and caveats: Later work found most CMV-associated TCR beta chains apparently HLA-restricted. Earlier analysis looked at TCR beta V segments, and most were productive about 90% or about 30% of the time.

The PCR was carried out with 60 Vbeta primers and 13 Jbeta primers. The assay was immunoSEQ multiplex PCR, and TCRdb's table has in-frame clones only and misses some. The sample records some 110,000 clones, over 70% being singletons. Per germline, CDR1 SEHNR and CDR2 FQNEAQ (reference sequence). This CDR3 is 15 amino acids long. Deletions cut 5 bases from V and 0 bases from J, with 12 bases between. Concerning this clone: What it binds is not known.

This receptor was identified in a male donor in good health and CMV-seronegative. This chain joins TRBV7-9 and TRBJ2-3, with D possibly TRBD1 on 6 matching bases. Sequences were obtained from PBMCs. CDR3: CASSTGQLSTDTQYF. CDR3 in DNA: TGTGCCAGCAGCACCGGACAGCTAAGCACAGATACGCAGTATTTT.